The rows below give T cell receptor beta chains drawn from one sample of a study of blood T cell repertoires in COVID-19. Generated by immunoSEQ multiplex PCR, the TCRdb table keeps only in-frame clones and is missing some. The sample consists of about 160,000 clones, 65% to 85% of them appearing once. What was sequenced was peripheral blood. The receptors shown here come from a woman of 80 years or more with acute or convalescent COVID-19. The CDR3 runs from the conserved cysteine through the conserved F or W. Fields, in order: J gene, clone size, V gene, D gene, CDR3 DNA, CDR3 protein. A D gene is named only where the DNA matches it firmly. Clone sizes are given selectively: once, few, many, or a class where the clone is expanded.

J: TRBJ1-2
size: .
V: TRBV11-2
D: .
DNA: TGTGCCAGCAGCGTCACTTTACTGGGCTACACCTTC
CDR3: CASSVTLLGYTF

J: TRBJ2-7
size: .
V: TRBV5-1
D: TRBD2
DNA: TGCGCCAGCAGTTTACAGGGTTTAACTAGCGGGGGGGCCGAAGAGCAGTACTTC
CDR3: CASSLQGLTSGGAEEQYF

J: TRBJ2-6
size: once
V: TRBV7-9
D: .
DNA: TGTGCCAGCAGTTGGGGGGCTGGGGCCAACGTCCTGACTTTC
CDR3: CASSWGAGANVLTF

J: TRBJ2-1
size: .
V: TRBV15
D: .
DNA: TGTGCCACCAGCAGACCCACTTCCTACAATGAGCAGTTCTTC
CDR3: CATSRPTSYNEQFF

J: TRBJ1-1
size: .
V: TRBV6-6
D: .
DNA: TGTGCCAGCAGTTCCACCGACAGGACGGATGAAGCTTTCTTT
CDR3: CASSSTDRTDEAFF

J: TRBJ2-5
size: .
V: TRBV5-5
D: TRBD2
DNA: TGTGCCAGCAGCTTGCTGGCTAGCGGGAAAGAGACCCAGTACTTC
CDR3: CASSLLASGKETQYF

J: TRBJ2-7
size: once
V: TRBV7-2
D: .
DNA: TGTGCCAGCAGCTTTCGTAGCGGAAGCTCCTACGAGCAGTACTTC
CDR3: CASSFRSGSSYEQYF

J: TRBJ2-1
size: .
V: TRBV9
D: TRBD2
DNA: TGTGCCAGCAGCGTAGATGGACTAGCGGGACGGAATGAGCAGTTCTTC
CDR3: CASSVDGLAGRNEQFF

J: TRBJ2-5
size: .
V: TRBV5-1
D: .
DNA: TGCGCCAGCAGCCACGGACTGGGAGCCCAAGAGACCCAGTACTTC
CDR3: CASSHGLGAQETQYF

J: TRBJ1-2
size: .
V: TRBV6-4
D: .
DNA: TGTGCCAGCAGTACTACAGGTGAAGGGGGCTACACCTTC
CDR3: CASSTTGEGGYTF

J: TRBJ1-6
size: .
V: TRBV4-1
D: TRBD1
DNA: TGCGCCAGCAGCCAAGACACCGGGACAGGGGTTCGCCTCCACTTT
CDR3: CASSQDTGTGVRLHF

J: TRBJ2-7
size: many
V: TRBV7-2
D: TRBD2
DNA: TGTGCCAGCAGCTTTAGCGGGAGCTCCTACGAGCAGTACTTC
CDR3: CASSFSGSSYEQYF

J: TRBJ2-5
size: .
V: TRBV7-4
D: .
DNA: TGTGCCAGCAGCTCACGACTGGTCCGGGAGACCCAGTACTTC
CDR3: CASSSRLVRETQYF

J: TRBJ2-7
size: .
V: TRBV3-1/TRBV3-2
D: TRBD2
DNA: TGTGCCAGCAGCCCATCGACTAGCACACGCTCCTACGAGCAGTACTTC
CDR3: CASSPSTSTRSYEQYF

J: TRBJ1-1
size: .
V: TRBV10-3
D: TRBD1
DNA: TGTGCCATCAGTAGTAGGACAGGGGGCGCGGACGGGAACACTGAAGCTTTCTTT
CDR3: CAISSRTGGADGNTEAFF

J: TRBJ1-6
size: .
V: TRBV6-5
D: .
DNA: TGTGCCAGCAGTTACTCCTGGCAGGGAAACTCACCCCTCCACTTT
CDR3: CASSYSWQGNSPLHF

J: TRBJ1-4
size: .
V: TRBV5-4
D: TRBD1
DNA: TGTGCCAGCAGCCCCTCGACAGGGCTAAATGAAAAACTGTTTTTT
CDR3: CASSPSTGLNEKLFF

J: TRBJ2-7
size: .
V: TRBV7-2
D: TRBD2
DNA: TGTGCCAGCAGCTTAGTATCGGGGGGATACTACGAGCAGTACTTC
CDR3: CASSLVSGGYYEQYF

J: TRBJ1-6
size: .
V: TRBV19
D: TRBD1
DNA: TGTGCCAGTAGCATGACAGGGTTTAATTCACCCCTCCACTTT
CDR3: CASSMTGFNSPLHF

J: TRBJ1-4
size: few
V: TRBV3-1/TRBV3-2
D: .
DNA: TGTGCCAGCAAGTCCGGGGGGATTAATGAAAAACTGTTTTTT
CDR3: CASKSGGINEKLFF

J: TRBJ1-6
size: .
V: TRBV7-8
D: TRBD1
DNA: TGTGCCAGCAGCTTAGGGACAGGGGGCTCACCCCTCCACTTT
CDR3: CASSLGTGGSPLHF

J: TRBJ1-6
size: .
V: TRBV2
D: TRBD1
DNA: TGTGCCAGCATATTACCGGGACAGGGTAATTCACCCCTCCACTTT
CDR3: CASILPGQGNSPLHF

J: TRBJ2-3
size: .
V: TRBV21-1
D: .
DNA: TGTGCCAGCAGCAACGAAGGGCAGGGATGGTTCACAGATACGCAGTATTTT
CDR3: CASSNEGQGWFTDTQYF

J: TRBJ2-5
size: .
V: TRBV19
D: .
DNA: TGTGCCAGTAGTTCTAGGCTCCAACTAGTGGCCCAGTACTTC
CDR3: CASSSRLQLVAQYF

J: TRBJ1-2
size: .
V: TRBV2
D: .
DNA: TGTGCCAGCTCGTCCGGGGATGGCTACACCTTC
CDR3: CASSSGDGYTF

J: TRBJ2-1
size: .
V: TRBV3-1/TRBV3-2
D: .
DNA: TGTGCCAGCAGCCAGGGCCCGAGCTCCTACAATGAGCAGTTCTTC
CDR3: CASSQGPSSYNEQFF